A selection of T cell receptor beta chains follows, all from one sample in a study of a mutant IDH1 vaccine in newly diagnosed glioma. Their specific antigens are unknown. Sequencing used immunoSEQ multiplex PCR; TCRdb keeps in-frame clones, though not all of them. The sample comprises 50,000 to 70,000 clones, 86% of which are singletons, and 1.6% rests with the top ten. Sample: PBMCs, taken from a glioma patient whose treatment included an IDH1 peptide vaccine. These receptors were obtained from a man in his forties or fifties with glioma. Both conserved end residues are part of each CDR3. The D gene is left open where the match is weak. Rows give clone size only sometimes, using once, few, many, or a class for an expanded clone.

-,TRBV5-1,TRBJ2-5,TRBD2,TGCGCCAGCAGCTTGGGTCTTAGCGGGGGATCTACGAGGGAGACCCAGTACTTC,CASSLGLSGGSTRETQYF
-,TRBV5-1,TRBJ1-1,-,TGCGCCAGCAGCTTGGTGGTTGGGGGCGGTGAAGCTTTCTTT,CASSLVVGGGEAFF
few,TRBV7-9,TRBJ1-2,-,TGTGCCAGCAGCTCCCCCTTAATCTACACCTTC,CASSSPLIYTF
few,TRBV7-2,TRBJ1-2,TRBD1,TGTGCCAGCAGCCCGGGACAGAACTATGGCTACACCTTC,CASSPGQNYGYTF
-,TRBV7-9,TRBJ2-7,TRBD2,TGTGCCAGCAGCTTAGGTCGCCAGCGGGGAAACTACGAGCAGTACTTC,CASSLGRQRGNYEQYF
-,TRBV5-4,TRBJ2-6,TRBD1,TGTGCCAGCAGCTTGACAGGGGGTAATTACGGGGCCAACGTCCTGACTTTC,CASSLTGGNYGANVLTF
-,TRBV7-9,TRBJ1-3,TRBD1,TGTGCCAGCAGCCGTTCATCAGACGCAGGGGGGTACACCATATATTTT,CASSRSSDAGGYTIYF
few,TRBV10-2,TRBJ1-2,-,TGCGCCAGCAGTGATTGGGGATATGGTGGCTACACCTTC,CASSDWGYGGYTF
-,TRBV5-4,TRBJ2-7,-,TGTGCCAGCAGCTTGACCGAGCGGAATCCCTACGAGCAGTACTTC,CASSLTERNPYEQYF
-,TRBV7-9,TRBJ2-2,TRBD2,TGTGCCAGCAACACCATAGCGGGGGTTATTAAGACCGGGGAGCTGTTTTTT,CASNTIAGVIKTGELFF
-,TRBV15,TRBJ1-1,TRBD1,TGTGCCACCAGCAGAGACCGACAGGGGGCTGCTTTCTTT,CATSRDRQGAAFF
-,TRBV7-9,TRBJ2-6,TRBD1,TGTGCCAGCAGTTCCCCTGGACAGGGCAATGGGGCCAACGTCCTGACTTTC,CASSSPGQGNGANVLTF
few,TRBV6-1,TRBJ2-1,-,TGTGCCAGCAGTGAAGGAGGGCTTGTCTTTGGATTCTTC,CASSEGGLVFGFF
-,TRBV9,TRBJ2-3,TRBD2,TGTGCCAGCAGCGTGGATTGGACTAGCGGCCTAGATACGCAGTATTTT,CASSVDWTSGLDTQYF
-,TRBV5-1,TRBJ2-1,TRBD2,TGCGCCAGCAGCTTGGTGGCTAGCGGGAGGGATGAGCAGTTCTTC,CASSLVASGRDEQFF
-,TRBV5-5,TRBJ2-1,-,TGTGCCAGGGGCTGGAGTCCTGGCTCAATGCTTCTGAATGAGCAGTTCTTC,CARGWSPGSMLLNEQFF
-,TRBV7-2,TRBJ2-7,-,TGTGCCAGCAGAGAAGGATACGAGCAGTACTTC,CASREGYEQYF
-,TRBV29-1,TRBJ2-5,TRBD1,TGCAGCGGTCGACAGGGGGCAGGGGAGACCCAGTACTTC,CSGRQGAGETQYF
-,TRBV7-9,TRBJ2-5,-,TGTGCCAGCAGCTTACGGACAGCAGTGGAGACCCAGTACTTC,CASSLRTAVETQYF
-,TRBV7-2,TRBJ1-1,-,TGTGCCAGCAGCTCCCGCCCGCGGGGGGCGGACACTGAAGCTTTCTTT,CASSSRPRGADTEAFF